Detailed here is one T cell receptor (beta chain). The data were obtained in a study of blood T cell repertoires in COVID-19. Across the whole study: Material from acute and convalescent COVID-19 was sourced from the United States, Italy and Spain. The analysed material was cDNA or gDNA that came from T cells, B-cell-depleted T cells, or PBMCs.

Germline V gene lookup returns CDR1 LNHDA and CDR2 SQIVND (reference sequence). The V and J ends lost 3 bases and 4 bases respectively, with 9 bases between them. This CDR3 is 13 amino acids long. Source study methods: The assay estimated nucleated cells by amplifying reference gene primers. The assay was immunoSEQ multiplex PCR, and TCRdb's table has in-frame clones only and misses some. V and J calls and clone size are given by that table; D and trimming were obtained from the DNA. The table shows around 200,000 clones, with approximately 86% occurring only once. Sequencing was carried out using peripheral blood. This receptor was taken from a middle-aged man with acute or convalescent COVID-19. The V and J genes are TRBV19 and TRBJ1-2; TRBD1 is a possible D gene (5 bases). CDR3 region: CASSIKGIYGYTF. The CDR3 DNA reads TGTGCCAGTAGTATCAAGGGGATCTATGGCTACACCTTC.